This entry lists 23 T cell receptor beta chains sequenced from one sample in a study of blood T cell repertoires in COVID-19. Clones were sequenced by immunoSEQ multiplex PCR, and TCRdb holds only the in-frame ones, with some missing. This sample has approximately 76,000 clones, with 80% to 90% found just once. The sequenced sample consisted of peripheral blood. These receptors all come from a man aged 80 or over in a cohort sampled during active COVID-19.

This chain connects TRBV21-1 to TRBJ2-1; TRBD1 was called by the table and not checked on the DNA. TRBV21-1 is flagged as a pseudogene. The CDR3 runs to 12 residues. The CDR3 loop is CASSKSYNEQFF. The CDR3 nucleotides are TGTGCCAGCAGCAAATCATACAATGAGCAGTTCTTC.

J is TRBJ2-6 and V is TRBV11-3; no clear D gene. CDR1 and CDR2 from the germline V gene are SGHNT and YENEEA. The CDR3 totals 16 residues. V was pared by 5 bases and J by 0 bases, with 11 bases between. The CDR3 reads CASSHVEISGANVLTF. The CDR3 nucleotides are TGTGCCAGCAGCCATGTAGAGATCTCTGGGGCCAACGTCCTGACTTTC.

The rearrangement uses TRBV28 and TRBJ1-2; D may be TRBD1 (6 bases). V lost 6 bases, J lost 2 bases, and 10 bases lay in between. CDR1 is MDHEN and CDR2 is SYDVKM in the germline V gene. The CDR3 consists of 13 residues. The CDR3 loop reads CASSPGQNYGYTF. The CDR3 DNA reads TGTGCCAGCAGCCCTGGACAGAACTATGGCTACACCTTC.

The V call is TRBV7-2, the J call TRBJ1-3; 7 nucleotides match TRBD1. Germline CDR1 SGHTA, CDR2 FQGNSA. With V trimmed by 0 bases and J by 4 bases, 6 bases remained unmatched. The CDR3 spans 16 residues. CDR3 in amino acids: CASSLAGRGQGNTIYF. The DNA for the CDR3 is TGTGCCAGCAGCTTAGCCGGGAGGGGGCAAGGAAACACCATATATTTT.

V and J are TRBV19 and TRBJ2-7; 11 positions match TRBD1. V trimming: 5 bases; J trimming: 7 bases; junction bases outside the gene matches: 7. The CDR3 has 14 residues. Looked up from germline, CDR1 is LNHDA and CDR2 is SQIVND (reference sequence). The CDR3 coding sequence is TGTGCCAGTAGTCGCCAGGGACAGGGGGGAGAGCAGTACTTC. Its protein is CASSRQGQGGEQYF.

The rearrangement uses TRBV7-2 and TRBJ1-2; the D gene is possibly TRBD1 (5 bases). This CDR3 contains 16 residues. CDR1 SGHTA and CDR2 FQGNSA come from the germline V gene. Trimming took 1 base from V and 0 from J, leaving 12 bases between them. The CDR3 DNA follows: TGTGCCAGCAGCTTAGGCCTCAGGGATACTAACTATGGCTACACCTTC. It codes for CASSLGLRDTNYGYTF.

The V and J genes are TRBV5-1 and TRBJ2-1, with D unclear. CDR1 SGHRS and CDR2 YFSETQ come from the germline V gene. Trimming cost V 0 bases and J 0 bases, with 10 bases left between them. The CDR3 sequence is 16 residues long. In DNA, the CDR3 is TGCGCCAGCAGCTTGGGACTCTCGAGCTCCTACAATGAGCAGTTCTTC. Translating it yields CASSLGLSSSYNEQFF.

The gene calls are TRBV7-3 and TRBJ1-1, with D maybe TRBD1 (6 bases). V lost 5 bases, J lost 7 bases, and 14 bases lay in between. CDR1 is SGHTA, CDR2 FQGTGA, per germline. CDR3 size: 13 residues. For the CDR3, the DNA is TGTGCCAGCAGCGAACAGGGCCTCCTTGAAGCTTTCTTT. Translation gives CASSEQGLLEAFF.

This chain links TRBV5-6 with TRBJ1-6; D is ambiguous. The ends were cut back, 4 bases at V and 3 bases at J, with 14 bases in the middle. This CDR3 comprises 16 residues. Germline V gene lookup returns CDR1 SGHDT and CDR2 YYEEEE. CDR3 sequence (DNA): TGTGCCAGCAGCCCCAGTCCGGGTGACTATAATTCACCCCTCCACTTT. Protein sequence: CASSPSPGDYNSPLHF.

The gene calls are TRBV2 and TRBJ2-3, with a weak D call TRBD1 (6 bases). The ends were cut back, 4 bases at V and 2 bases at J, with 16 bases in the middle. The CDR3 contains 16 residues. CDR1 is SNHLY, CDR2 FYNNEI, per germline. CDR3 sequence: CASSAGTTGPTDTQYF. The CDR3, as DNA: TGTGCCAGCAGTGCAGGGACAACAGGTCCCACAGATACGCAGTATTTT. Variable domain in full (rest from reference TRBV2 and TRBJ2-3): EPEVTQTPSHQVTQMGQEVILRCVPISNHLYFYWYRQILGQKVEFLVSFYNNEISEKSEIFDDQFSVERPDGSNFTLKIRSTKLEDSAMYFCASSAGTTGPTDTQYFGPGTRLTVL.

This CDR3 reads CASSRGGTEAFF. The CDR3 DNA sequence: TGCGCCAGCAGCAGGGGTGGCACTGAAGCTTTCTTT. J is TRBJ1-1 and V is TRBV5-1; maybe TRBD1 (5 bases). Germline V CDR1 and CDR2: SGHRS, YFSETQ. Trimming left V 4 bases short and J 4 bases short, with 8 bases between. The CDR3 runs 12 residues. The full variable domain, in which reference TRBV5-1 and TRBJ1-1 provide the parts outside the CDR3, is KAGVTQTPRYLIKTRGQQVTLSCSPISGHRSVSWYQQTPGQGLQFLFEYFSETQRNKGNFPGRFSGRQFSNSRSEMNVSTLELGDSALYLCASSRGGTEAFFGQGTRLTVV.

The chain links TRBV9 to TRBJ2-1; 9 bases are shared with TRBD2. J lost 4 bases, V lost 4 bases, and 15 bases had no gene match. CDR1 SGDLS and CDR2 YYNGEE come from the germline V gene. The CDR3 is made up of 18 amino acids. This CDR3 reads CASSPSLAASGVYNEQFF. In nucleotides, the CDR3 is TGTGCCAGCAGCCCTAGCCTCGCCGCTAGCGGGGTTTACAATGAGCAGTTCTTC.

This clone was detected once. This chain joins TRBV10-3 and TRBJ2-3; 10 positions agree with TRBD2. V lost 3 bases and J lost 10; bases outside the gene matches: 7. The CDR3 sequence is 14 residues long. Germline CDR1 reads ENHRY; CDR2 reads SYGVKD. CDR3 residues: CAISEAGGPSPQYF. The CDR3 nucleotides are TGTGCCATCAGTGAAGCGGGGGGGCCTTCTCCGCAGTATTTT.

This chain links TRBV15 with TRBJ2-1; D might be TRBD2 (6 bases). The CDR3 length is 16 residues. V was shortened by 0 bases and J by 5 bases, with 14 bases between the two germline ends. Germline V gene sequence: CDR1 LNHNV, CDR2 YYDKDF (reference sequence). Written as DNA, the CDR3 is TGTGCCACCAGCAGAGAGGGTCGGGGGTACGACAATGAGCAGTTCTTC. Its translation is CATSREGRGYDNEQFF.

The count of this clone is one. The V call is TRBV18, the J call TRBJ2-7; D is possibly TRBD1 (6 bases). The CDR3 is made up of 16 amino acids. From germline, CDR1 is KGHSH and CDR2 LQKENI. V shed 4 bases and J shed 1 base, with 17 bases lying between them. The CDR3 protein is CASSRGQFYASYEQYF. CDR3 in DNA: TGTGCCAGCTCACGAGGACAGTTTTACGCTTCCTACGAGCAGTACTTC.

The V call is TRBV7-6, the J call TRBJ1-5; TRBD1 agrees at 7 bases. V gave up 4 bases and J gave up 0 bases; unmatched junction bases: 6. CDR3 size: 16 residues. Germline V gene lookup returns CDR1 SGHVS and CDR2 FNYEAQ. CDR3 region: CASSSEGQNSNQPQHF. For the CDR3, the DNA is TGTGCCAGCAGCTCGGAGGGACAGAATAGCAATCAGCCCCAGCATTTT. The full variable domain, with the rest looked up from reference TRBV7-6 and TRBJ1-5, is GAGVSQSPRYKVTKRGQDVALRCDPISGHVSLYWYRQALGQGPEFLTYFNYEAQQDKSGLPNDRFSAERPEGSISTLTIQRTEQRDSAMYRCASSSEGQNSNQPQHFGDGTRLSIL.

In its sample, this clone was seen once. A read error may account for a junction end that differs from germline. V gene TRBV3-1 (or the pseudogene TRBV3-2) combines with J gene TRBJ2-1; 10 positions match TRBD2. The CDR3 runs 19 residues. Looked up from germline, CDR1 is LGHDT and CDR2 is YNNKEL (reference sequence). CDR3 region: CASSQDIPSGGPSHNEQFF. DNA of the CDR3: TGTGCCAGCAGCCAAGATATACCTAGCGGGGGACCCTCCCACAATGAGCAGTTCTTC.

The CDR3 spells CASSWLPQNTGELFF. CDR3 nucleotides: TGTGCCAGCAGTTGGCTGCCCCAGAACACCGGGGAGCTGTTTTTT. The chain uses TRBV27 and TRBJ2-2; D not resolved. The CDR3 totals 15 residues. Germline loops: CDR1 MNHEY, CDR2 SMNVEV (reference sequence). Deletions cut 4 bases from V and 1 base from J, with 10 bases between.

The gene calls are TRBV28 and TRBJ2-5, with 7 bases that match TRBD2. This CDR3 has 13 residues. J gave up 5 bases and V 8 bases, and 8 bases lay outside the gene matches. Looked up from germline, CDR1 is MDHEN and CDR2 is SYDVKM. Here the CDR3 reads CASGEGLGETQYF. The CDR3 coding sequence is TGTGCCAGCGGGGAGGGGCTCGGGGAGACCCAGTACTTC. Filled out from reference TRBV28 and TRBJ2-5, the complete variable domain reads DVKVTQSSRYLVKRTGEKVFLECVQDMDHENMFWYRQDPGLGLRLIYFSYDVKMKEKGDIPEGYSVSREKKERFSLILESASTNQTSMYLCASGEGLGETQYFGPGTRLLVL.

The J gene is TRBJ2-7, the V gene TRBV5-1; 9 bases are shared with TRBD1. This CDR3 contains 14 residues. From germline, CDR1 is SGHRS and CDR2 YFSETQ. J was trimmed by 5 bases and V by 4 bases; bases with no gene match: 7. The CDR3 DNA follows: TGCGCCAGCAGCACCAACAGGGGGCAGGACGAGCAGTACTTC. It codes for CASSTNRGQDEQYF. Together with reference TRBV5-1 and TRBJ2-7, the CDR3 gives the full variable domain: KAGVTQTPRYLIKTRGQQVTLSCSPISGHRSVSWYQQTPGQGLQFLFEYFSETQRNKGNFPGRFSGRQFSNSRSEMNVSTLELGDSALYLCASSTNRGQDEQYFGPGTRLTVT.

The rearrangement uses TRBV7-3 and TRBJ2-3; perhaps TRBD2 as D (5 bases). Germline CDR1 is SGHTA and CDR2 is FQGTGA. V was trimmed by 5 bases and J by 3 bases, leaving 18 bases between them. The CDR3 contains 16 residues. The CDR3 region is CASSLNPPGFTDTQYF. Here the CDR3 DNA reads TGTGCCAGCAGCCTCAACCCCCCGGGATTTACAGATACGCAGTATTTT.

The V and J genes are TRBV5-4 and TRBJ1-1, with 7 positions matching TRBD1. CDR1 SGHNT and CDR2 YYREEE come from the germline V gene (reference sequence). J gave up 0 bases and V 4 bases, and 6 bases lay outside the gene matches. The CDR3 has 15 residues. CDR3 sequence (DNA): TGTGCCAGCAGCAGGGGACAGCTCCTGAACACTGAAGCTTTCTTT. It yields the protein CASSRGQLLNTEAFF.

The chain is built from TRBV27 and TRBJ1-5; 7 nucleotides line up with TRBD1. The ends lost 4 bases at V and 7 bases at J; junction bases unmatched: 7. Germline V lookup: CDR1 MNHEY, CDR2 SMNVEV (reference sequence). The length of the CDR3 is 14 residues. The CDR3 sequence: CASSSQQGRQPQHF. The CDR3 nucleotides are TGTGCCAGCAGTTCCCAACAGGGGAGGCAGCCCCAGCATTTT.